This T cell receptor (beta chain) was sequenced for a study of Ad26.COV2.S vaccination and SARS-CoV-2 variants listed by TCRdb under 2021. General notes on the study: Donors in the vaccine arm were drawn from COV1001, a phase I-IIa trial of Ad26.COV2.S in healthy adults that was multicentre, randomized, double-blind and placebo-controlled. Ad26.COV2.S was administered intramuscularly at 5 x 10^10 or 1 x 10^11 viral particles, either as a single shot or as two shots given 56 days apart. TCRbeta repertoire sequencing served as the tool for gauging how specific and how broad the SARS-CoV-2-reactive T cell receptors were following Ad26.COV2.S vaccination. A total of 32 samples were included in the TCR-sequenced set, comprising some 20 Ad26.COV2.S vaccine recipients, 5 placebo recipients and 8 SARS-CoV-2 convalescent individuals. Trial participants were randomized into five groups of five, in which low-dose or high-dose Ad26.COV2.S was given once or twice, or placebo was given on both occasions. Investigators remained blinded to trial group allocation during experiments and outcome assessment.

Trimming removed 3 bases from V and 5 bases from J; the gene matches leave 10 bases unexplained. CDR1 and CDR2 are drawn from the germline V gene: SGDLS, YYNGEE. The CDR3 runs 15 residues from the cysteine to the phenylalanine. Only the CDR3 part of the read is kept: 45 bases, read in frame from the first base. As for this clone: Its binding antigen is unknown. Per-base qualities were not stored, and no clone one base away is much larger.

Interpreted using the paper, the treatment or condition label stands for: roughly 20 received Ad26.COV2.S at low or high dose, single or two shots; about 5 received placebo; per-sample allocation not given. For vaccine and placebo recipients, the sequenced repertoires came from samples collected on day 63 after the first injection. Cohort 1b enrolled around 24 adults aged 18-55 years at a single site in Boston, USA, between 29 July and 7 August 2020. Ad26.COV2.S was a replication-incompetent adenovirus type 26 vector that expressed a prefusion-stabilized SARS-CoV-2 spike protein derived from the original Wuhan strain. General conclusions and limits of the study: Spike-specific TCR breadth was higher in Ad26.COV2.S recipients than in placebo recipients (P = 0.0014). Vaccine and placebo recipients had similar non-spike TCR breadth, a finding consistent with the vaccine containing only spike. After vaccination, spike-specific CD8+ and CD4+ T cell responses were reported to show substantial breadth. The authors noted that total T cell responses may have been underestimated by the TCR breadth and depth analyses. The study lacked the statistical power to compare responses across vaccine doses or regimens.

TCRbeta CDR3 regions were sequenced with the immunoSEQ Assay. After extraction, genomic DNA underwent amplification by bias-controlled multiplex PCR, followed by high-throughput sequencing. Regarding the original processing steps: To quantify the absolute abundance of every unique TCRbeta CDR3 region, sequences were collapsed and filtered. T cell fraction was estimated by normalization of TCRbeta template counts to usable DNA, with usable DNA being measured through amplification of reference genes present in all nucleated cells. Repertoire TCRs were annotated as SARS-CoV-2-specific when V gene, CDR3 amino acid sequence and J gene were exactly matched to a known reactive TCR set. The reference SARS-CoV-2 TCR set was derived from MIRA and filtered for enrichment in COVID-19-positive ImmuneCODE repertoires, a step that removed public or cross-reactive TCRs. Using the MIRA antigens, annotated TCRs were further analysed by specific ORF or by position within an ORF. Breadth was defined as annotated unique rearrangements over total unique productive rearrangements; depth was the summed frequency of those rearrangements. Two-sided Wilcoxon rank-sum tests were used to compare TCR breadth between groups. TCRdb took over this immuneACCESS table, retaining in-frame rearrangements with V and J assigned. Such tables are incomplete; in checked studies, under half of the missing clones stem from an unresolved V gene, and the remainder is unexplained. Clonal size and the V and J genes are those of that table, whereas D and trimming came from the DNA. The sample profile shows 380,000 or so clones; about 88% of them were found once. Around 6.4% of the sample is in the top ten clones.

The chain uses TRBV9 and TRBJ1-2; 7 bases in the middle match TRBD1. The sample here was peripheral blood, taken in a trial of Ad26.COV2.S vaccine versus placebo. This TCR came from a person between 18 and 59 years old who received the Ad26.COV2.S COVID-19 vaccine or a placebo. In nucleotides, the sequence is TGTGCCAGCAGCGCTGAGGCTCGGGACAGATATGGCTACACCTTC. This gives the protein CASSAEARDRYGYTF.